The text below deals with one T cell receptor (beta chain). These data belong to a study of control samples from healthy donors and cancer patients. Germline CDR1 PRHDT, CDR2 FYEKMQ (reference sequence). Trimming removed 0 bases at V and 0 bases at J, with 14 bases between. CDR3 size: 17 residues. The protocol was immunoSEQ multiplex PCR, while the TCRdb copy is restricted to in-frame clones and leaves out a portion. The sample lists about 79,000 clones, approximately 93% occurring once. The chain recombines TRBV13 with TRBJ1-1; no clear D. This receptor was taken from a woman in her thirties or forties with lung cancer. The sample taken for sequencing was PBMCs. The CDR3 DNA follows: TGTGCCAGCAGCTTAGGAGATTTTAGCTCCCTGAACACTGAAGCTTTCTTT. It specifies CASSLGDFSSLNTEAFF.